This T cell receptor beta chain stems from a study of CD8 T cells in ankylosing spondylitis. The CDR3 has 15 amino acids. V was clipped by 5 bases and J by 1 base, with 13 bases between them. Germline lookup yields CDR1 SGHAT and CDR2 FQNNGV. Study-wide points: Relatively rare in peripheral blood, disease-linked clones were also CD8+. From matched ankylosing spondylitis synovial fluid, disease-linked clones were reportedly recovered at significantly enriched levels. Within ankylosing spondylitis blood, a TCR beta motif made up of several highly homologous variants appeared to be characteristic. Earlier literature documents some of the motif variants in reactive arthritis synovial fluid and blood.

Scientists made TCR beta libraries using quantitative 5'-RACE with molecular barcodes. MiXCR was run by TCRdb on the 5' RACE reads, yielding one entry per CDR3 protein. The repertoire holds about 440,000 distinct CDR3 sequences, 17% seen once, with 1% in the top ten. In this sample, this clonotype turned up a few times. Its antigen is still unknown. The genes are TRBV11-2 and TRBJ2-3; perhaps TRBD1 as D (5 bases). Sequencing was carried out using blood, either unsorted or a sorted T cell fraction (not recorded which). The TCR was taken from a male donor with ankylosing spondylitis. The CDR3, as DNA: TGTGCCAGCAGCCCCCAAGGGGTAGGCACAGATACGCAGTATTTT. The encoded protein is CASSPQGVGTDTQYF.